Listed here is a single TCR beta chain. This clonotype showed up just a few times. It lacks a known antigen. Base quality data are lacking; no much larger clone is found one base away. Read against the paper, the sample's treatment or condition label means: allogeneic hematopoietic cell transplantation with graft depleted of TCRalphabeta T cells and CD19 B cells. The transplant recipients were children given TCRalphabeta/CD19-depleted allogeneic hematopoietic cell grafts. Libraries were prepared through PCR. Sequencing relied on an Illumina HiSeq 2500. Molecular barcoding was employed in the preparation of TCR libraries, with unique molecular identifiers being used to normalize TCRbeta repertoire quantification. TCRdb reprocessed the public reads (quality trimming at Q25 with fastp, clone calling with MiXCR) and kept in-frame beta chains. For every CDR3 protein sequence, its rows merge into one entry that carries the most common genes and DNA. The sample table lists around 300,000 distinct CDR3 sequences, less than 9.5% of them with a count of one. Around 9.8% of the sample is taken by the ten largest.

V lost 4 bases and J lost 3 bases; the stretch between them is 14 bases long. The germline V gene (reference sequence) gives CDR1 as DFQATT and CDR2 as SNEGSKA. The cysteine opens and the phenylalanine closes a CDR3 of 14 amino acids. CDR3 DNA only is kept here, 42 bases in frame from base 1. This entry belongs to a study of T-cell reconstitution after alpha-beta-depleted transplantation in children (TCRdb year 2016). For context, the study as a whole: T-cell immune reconstitution after TCRalphabeta/CD19-depleted allogeneic hematopoietic cell transplantation in children was quantitatively tracked in the study by means of TCR repertoire profiling.

Paper-wide results and their limitations: Apparently early alphabetaT-cell count recovery about two months after transplant reportedly relied on only several hundred rapidly expanded clones derived from non-depleted graft cells. Over the following months the frequencies of hyperexpanded clones went down, and after one year T-cell counts and TCRbeta diversity were mostly credited to newly produced T cells. The high TCRbeta diversity at day 60 in some patients was ascribed to recipient T cells and intrathymic progenitors that had survived conditioning.

Sequenced here: peripheral blood, sampled 360 days after TCRalphabeta/CD19-depleted stem cell transplant. The TCR comes from a female patient between 2 and 15 years old who had a stem cell transplant for Fanconi anemia, so the T cells may come from the graft donor. The sequence is built from TRBV20-1 and TRBJ2-3; the D segment might be TRBD1 or TRBD2, since each matches 5 bases. The CDR3 region has the sequence CSAIGQGGTDTQYF. The nucleotide sequence reads as follows: TGCAGTGCTATTGGGCAGGGCGGGACAGATACGCAGTATTTT.